The sequence of this TCR beta chain was determined in a study of sequential checkpoint blockade in melanoma. Across the study: Each arm's sequence ended with maintenance nivolumab.

The CDR3 totals 13 residues. CDR1 and CDR2 (germline): SQVTM, ANQGSEA. V gave up 5 bases and J gave up 3 bases; unmatched junction bases: 5. This sample's treatment: randomized to nivolumab then ipilimumab (arm A) or the reverse (arm B). PBMC sorting kept live CD3+CD8+ cells without CD19 or CD56. Sequenced by immunoSEQ multiplex PCR; TCRdb stores in-frame clones only, minus some. Among around 20,000 clones listed, over 80% were seen once. This sequence originates from a human donor with melanoma. The rearrangement joins TRBV29-1 to TRBJ2-7, with 9 nucleotides matching TRBD2. The material was CD8+ T cells sorted from blood (inferred from file names), obtained from a patient given nivolumab and ipilimumab in sequence. The CDR3 loop is CSVLAGFDYEQYF. CDR3 coding DNA: TGCAGCGTTCTAGCGGGATTCGACTACGAGCAGTACTTC.